These 14 T cell receptor beta chains were sequenced from one sample in a study of shared clonotypes between healthy human individuals. The naive CD8 subset, CD45RO-negative cells positively selected for CCR7, excluded terminally differentiated effector memory CD45RA+ cells. Measured with immunoSEQ multiplex PCR; TCRdb has only the in-frame clones, and not every one. The repertoire includes about 650,000 clones, around 95% of them detected once, and less than 0.13% sits in the top ten. The sequenced sample was naive CD8+ T cells sorted from blood. The receptors come from a woman in her 30s in good health.

CDR3 loop: CSVGGQLSTPYEQYF. The CDR3 region has the DNA TGCAGCGTTGGGGGACAGCTTTCCACCCCCTACGAGCAGTACTTC. This chain uses TRBV29-1 with TRBJ2-7, with 7 bases aligning to TRBD1. This CDR3 region has 15 residues. From germline, CDR1 is SQVTM and CDR2 ANQGSEA. V shed 4 bases and J 2 bases; nucleotides not matched to a gene: 11.

The CDR3 is CASSLAGGPGGEQFF. CDR3 coding DNA: TGTGCCAGCAGCTTGGCCGGGGGGCCGGGGGGTGAGCAGTTCTTC. The chain employs TRBV5-6 and TRBJ2-1; D perhaps matches TRBD2 (7 bases). This CDR3 is 15 amino acids long. V lost 0 bases to trimming and J lost 9 bases, with 16 bases between them. Germline loops: CDR1 SGHDT, CDR2 YYEEEE.

Comment on this clone: The sample has other DNA sequences that encode this CDR3 too. This chain connects TRBV6-1 to TRBJ2-7, with D unclear. Trimming stripped 4 bases from V and 0 bases from J, with 4 bases between. Germline-derived CDR1 and CDR2 are MNHNS and SASEGT. The CDR3 totals 12 residues. The CDR3 region is CASSGSSYEQYF. CDR3 DNA sequence: TGTGCCAGCAGTGGGTCCTCCTACGAGCAGTACTTC.

The rearrangement joins TRBV6-6 to TRBJ2-7; the D gene is possibly TRBD2 (6 bases). Trimming stripped 5 bases from V and 3 bases from J, with 14 bases between. The CDR3 is 14 amino acids. CDR1 and CDR2 (germline): MNHNY, SVGAGI (reference sequence). The CDR3 protein is CASSPSGGDYEQYF. CDR3 nucleotide sequence: TGTGCCAGCAGTCCAAGTGGAGGGGACTACGAGCAGTACTTC.

The chain couples TRBV7-8 to TRBJ2-1; TRBD2 aligns across 11 bases. This CDR3 is 18 amino acids long. Per germline, CDR1 SGHVS and CDR2 FQNEAQ. V lost 1 base, J lost 4 bases, and 9 bases stayed unmatched. The CDR3 sequence: CASSLGLAGGNLYNEQFF. The DNA for the CDR3 is TGTGCCAGCAGCTTAGGGCTAGCGGGGGGAAATTTATACAATGAGCAGTTCTTC.

The chain couples TRBV27 to TRBJ2-7, with a possible D match to TRBD1 (6 bases). Germline CDR1 and CDR2: MNHEY and SMNVEV (reference sequence). V was cut by 5 bases and J by 4 bases, with 15 bases left in between. The CDR3 spans 14 residues. CDR3 sequence reads: CASSTSGVPYEQYF. CDR3 bases: TGTGCCAGCAGTACCTCAGGGGTACCGTACGAGCAGTACTTC.

The CDR3: CASSFSAGAYNEQFF. The DNA of the CDR3 is TGTGCCAGCAGTTTCTCGGCGGGAGCGTACAATGAGCAGTTCTTC. The chain joins TRBV28 to TRBJ2-1, with 7 bases aligning to TRBD2. The CDR3 loop spans 15 amino acids. CDR1 is MDHEN and CDR2 is SYDVKM in the germline V gene. The V gene end was trimmed by 3 bases and the J gene end by 4 bases; junction bases not matched to a gene: 6.

This rearrangement joins TRBV7-7 to TRBJ2-5; possibly TRBD2 for D (6 bases). The V end was cut by 4 bases, the J end by 12 bases, with 21 bases between. The germline gives CDR1 SSHAT, CDR2 FNYEAQ (reference sequence). This CDR3 region has 14 residues. This chain's CDR3 is CASSWGPRGDFKYF. In nucleotides, the CDR3 is TGTGCCAGCAGCTGGGGCCCCCGTGGGGACTTCAAGTACTTC.

The V call is TRBV27, the J call TRBJ2-1; D not resolved. Germline V gives CDR1 MNHEY, CDR2 SMNVEV (reference sequence). V lost 6 bases and J lost 6, with 12 bases in between. This CDR3 is 13 amino acids long. Here the CDR3 DNA reads TGTGCCAGCAGCCCGGCGCCATCCAATGAGCAGTTCTTC. Translated, it gives CASSPAPSNEQFF.

J is TRBJ2-5 and V is TRBV30; 7 bases match TRBD1. The junction had 0 bases not matched to a gene; V was cut back by 1 base and J by 1 base. Germline CDR1 reads GTSNPN; CDR2 reads SVGIG (reference sequence). The CDR3 is 13 amino acids. The CDR3: CAWSGDSQETQYF. The CDR3 coding sequence is TGTGCCTGGAGTGGGGACAGCCAAGAGACCCAGTACTTC.

This clone was observed a single time. A much larger clone sits a single nucleotide away, making a read error possible. The sample has other DNA sequences that encode this CDR3 too. J is TRBJ1-1 and V is TRBV9; no clear D gene. Trimming shortened V by 0 bases and J by 1 base, and 4 bases separated the two germline ends. The CDR3 runs to 13 residues. Looked up from germline, CDR1 is SGDLS and CDR2 is YYNGEE. The CDR3 protein is CASSVEGNTEAFF. CDR3 sequence (DNA): TGTGCCAGCAGCGTAGAAGGGAACACTGAAGCTTTCTTT.

This chain joins TRBV7-6 and TRBJ2-7, with a possible D match to TRBD2 (5 bases). V was clipped by 0 bases and J by 6 bases, with 12 bases between them. From germline, CDR1 is SGHVS and CDR2 FNYEAQ. The CDR3 covers 14 residues. The CDR3 DNA reads TGTGCCAGCAGCTTAGCGGGAGAGTCACGCGAGCAGTACTTC. Translating it yields CASSLAGESREQYF.

The genes are TRBV27 and TRBJ1-5; D gene unclear. CDR1 and CDR2 from the germline V gene are MNHEY and SMNVEV (reference sequence). With 3 bases removed from V and 2 bases from J, the gap between germline ends came to 8 bases. This CDR3 has 14 amino acids. In DNA, the CDR3 is TGTGCCAGCAGTTTTGTTCAGGGCAATCAGCCCCAGCATTTT. It specifies CASSFVQGNQPQHF.

This clone was picked up one time. The chain links TRBV19 to TRBJ2-2, with D maybe TRBD2 (6 bases). Between the trimmed V and J ends, which lost 2 bases and 6 bases, there was a span of 13 bases. CDR3 length: 15 amino acids. CDR1 and CDR2 from the germline V gene are LNHDA and SQIVND (reference sequence). CDR3 nucleotides: TGTGCCAGTAGTATACCCGGGAGTCAGGCCGGGGAGCTGTTTTTT. This sequence encodes CASSIPGSQAGELFF.